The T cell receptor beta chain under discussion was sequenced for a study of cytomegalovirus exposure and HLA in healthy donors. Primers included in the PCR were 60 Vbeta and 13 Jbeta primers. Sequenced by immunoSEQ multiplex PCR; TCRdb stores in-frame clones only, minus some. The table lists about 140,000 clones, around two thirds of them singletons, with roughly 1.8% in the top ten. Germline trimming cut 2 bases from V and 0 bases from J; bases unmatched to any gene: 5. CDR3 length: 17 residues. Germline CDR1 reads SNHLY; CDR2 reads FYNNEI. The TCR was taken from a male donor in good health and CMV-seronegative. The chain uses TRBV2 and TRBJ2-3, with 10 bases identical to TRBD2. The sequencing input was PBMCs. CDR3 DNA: TGTGCCAGCAGTGAAAAGACTAGCGGGTATAGCACAGATACGCAGTATTTT. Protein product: CASSEKTSGYSTDTQYF.